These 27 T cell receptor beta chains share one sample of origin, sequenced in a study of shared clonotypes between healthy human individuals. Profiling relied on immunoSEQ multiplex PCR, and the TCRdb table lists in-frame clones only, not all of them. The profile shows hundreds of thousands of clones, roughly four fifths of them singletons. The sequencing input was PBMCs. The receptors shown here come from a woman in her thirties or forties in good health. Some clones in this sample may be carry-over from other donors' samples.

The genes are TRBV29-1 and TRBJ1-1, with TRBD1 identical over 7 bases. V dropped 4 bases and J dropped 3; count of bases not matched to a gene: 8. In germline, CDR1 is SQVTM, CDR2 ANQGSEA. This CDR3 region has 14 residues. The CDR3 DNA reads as TGCAGCGTTGTAAGAAACAGGGGATACACTGAAGCTTTCTTT. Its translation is CSVVRNRGYTEAFF.

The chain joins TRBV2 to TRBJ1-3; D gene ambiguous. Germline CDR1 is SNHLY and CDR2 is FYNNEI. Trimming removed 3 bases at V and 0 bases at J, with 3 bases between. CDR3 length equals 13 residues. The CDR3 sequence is CASSENSGNTIYF. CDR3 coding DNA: TGTGCCAGCAGTGAGAACTCTGGAAACACCATATATTTT.

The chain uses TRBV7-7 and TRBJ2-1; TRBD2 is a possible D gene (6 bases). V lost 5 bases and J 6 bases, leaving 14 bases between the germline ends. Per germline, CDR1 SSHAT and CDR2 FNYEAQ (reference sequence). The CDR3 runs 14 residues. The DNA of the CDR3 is TGTGCCAGCAGCCCCTTGGGAGGAATCAATGAGCAGTTCTTC. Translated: CASSPLGGINEQFF.

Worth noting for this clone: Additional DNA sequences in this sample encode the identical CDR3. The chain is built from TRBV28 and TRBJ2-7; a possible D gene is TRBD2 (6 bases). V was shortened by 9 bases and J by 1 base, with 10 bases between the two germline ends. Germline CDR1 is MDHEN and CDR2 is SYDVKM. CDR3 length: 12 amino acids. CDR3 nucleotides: TGTGCCAGTCGGGGGTCTTCCTACGAGCAGTACTTC. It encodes CASRGSSYEQYF.

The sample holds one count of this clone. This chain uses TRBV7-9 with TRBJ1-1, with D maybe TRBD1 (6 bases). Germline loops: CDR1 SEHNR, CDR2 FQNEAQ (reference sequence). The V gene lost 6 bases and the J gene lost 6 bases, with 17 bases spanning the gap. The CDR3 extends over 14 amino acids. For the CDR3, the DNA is TGTGCCAGCAGTCGCCCAGGGGCGACTGCTGAAGCTTTCTTT. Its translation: CASSRPGATAEAFF.

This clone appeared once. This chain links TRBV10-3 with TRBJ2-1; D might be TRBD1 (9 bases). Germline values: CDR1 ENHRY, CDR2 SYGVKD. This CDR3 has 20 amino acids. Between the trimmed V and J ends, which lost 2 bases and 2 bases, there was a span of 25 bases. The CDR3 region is CAISEPKGQGAGVPYNEQFF. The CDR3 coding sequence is TGTGCCATCAGTGAGCCTAAGGGACAGGGAGCGGGAGTGCCCTACAATGAGCAGTTCTTC.

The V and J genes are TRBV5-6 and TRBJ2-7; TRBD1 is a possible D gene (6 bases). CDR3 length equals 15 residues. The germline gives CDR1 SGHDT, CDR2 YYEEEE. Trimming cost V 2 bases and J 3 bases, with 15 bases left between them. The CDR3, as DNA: TGTGCCAGCAGCTTTGGGGGCCAACCGGACTACGAGCAGTACTTC. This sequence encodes CASSFGGQPDYEQYF. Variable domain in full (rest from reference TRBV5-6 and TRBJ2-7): DAGVTQSPTHLIKTRGQQVTLRCSPKSGHDTVSWYQQALGQGPQFIFQYYEEEERQRGNFPDRFSGHQFPNYSSELNVNALLLGDSALYLCASSFGGQPDYEQYFGPGTRLTVT.

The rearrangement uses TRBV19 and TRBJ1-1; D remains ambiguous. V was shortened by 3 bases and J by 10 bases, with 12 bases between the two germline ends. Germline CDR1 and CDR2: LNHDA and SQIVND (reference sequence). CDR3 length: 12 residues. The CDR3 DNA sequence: TGTGCCAGTAGTATCTCCGGATGGGTAGCTTTCTTT. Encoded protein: CASSISGWVAFF.

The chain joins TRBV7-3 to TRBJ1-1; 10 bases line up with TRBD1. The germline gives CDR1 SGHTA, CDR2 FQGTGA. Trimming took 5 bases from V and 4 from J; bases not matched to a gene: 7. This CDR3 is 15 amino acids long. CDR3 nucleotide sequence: TGTGCCAGCAGCAATGACAGGGGGCTGGGCACTGAAGCTTTCTTT. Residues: CASSNDRGLGTEAFF.

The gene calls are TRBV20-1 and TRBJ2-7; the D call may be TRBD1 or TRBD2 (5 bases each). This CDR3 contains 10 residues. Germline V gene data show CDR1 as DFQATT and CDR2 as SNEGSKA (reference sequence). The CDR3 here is CSSGSVGQYF. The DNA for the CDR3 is TGCAGCTCAGGGAGCGTCGGGCAGTACTTC.

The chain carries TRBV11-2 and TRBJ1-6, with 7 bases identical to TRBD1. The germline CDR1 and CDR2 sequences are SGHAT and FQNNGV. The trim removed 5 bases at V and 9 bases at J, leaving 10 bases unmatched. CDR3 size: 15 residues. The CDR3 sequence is CASSRDRVVGSPLHF. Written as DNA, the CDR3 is TGTGCCAGCAGCCGCGACAGGGTGGTTGGTTCACCCCTCCACTTT.

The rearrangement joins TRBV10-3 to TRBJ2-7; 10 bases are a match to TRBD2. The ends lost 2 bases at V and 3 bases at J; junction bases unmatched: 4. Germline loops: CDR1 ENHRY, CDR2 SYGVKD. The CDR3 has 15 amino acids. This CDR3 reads CAISEVSSGSYEQYF. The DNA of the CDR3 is TGTGCCATCAGTGAGGTTTCTAGCGGGAGCTACGAGCAGTACTTC.

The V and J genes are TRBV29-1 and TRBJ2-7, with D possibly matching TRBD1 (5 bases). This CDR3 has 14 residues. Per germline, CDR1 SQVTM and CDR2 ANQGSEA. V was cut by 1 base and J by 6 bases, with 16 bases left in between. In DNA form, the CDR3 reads TGCAGCGTTGAAGGGTCAGGGATGCTCGGCGAGCAGTACTTC. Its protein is CSVEGSGMLGEQYF.

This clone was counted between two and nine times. CDR3 in amino acids: CACNRGATNEKLFF. The CDR3, as DNA: TGTGCCTGTAACAGAGGAGCAACTAATGAAAAACTGTTTTTT. The genes are TRBV28 and TRBJ1-4; D ambiguous. Trimming left V 11 bases short and J 0 bases short, with 13 bases between. This CDR3 region has 14 residues. Germline CDR1 and CDR2: MDHEN and SYDVKM. Together with reference TRBV28 and TRBJ1-4, the CDR3 gives the full variable domain: DVKVTQSSRYLVKRTGEKVFLECVQDMDHENMFWYRQDPGLGLRLIYFSYDVKMKEKGDIPEGYSVSREKKERFSLILESASTNQTSMYLCACNRGATNEKLFFGSGTQLSVL.

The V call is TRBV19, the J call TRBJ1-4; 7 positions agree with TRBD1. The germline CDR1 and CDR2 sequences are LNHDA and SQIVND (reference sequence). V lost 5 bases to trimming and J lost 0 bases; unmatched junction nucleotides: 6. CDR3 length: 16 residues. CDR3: CASSVGQTATNEKLFF. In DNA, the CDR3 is TGTGCCAGTAGTGTGGGACAGACCGCAACTAATGAAAAACTGTTTTTT.

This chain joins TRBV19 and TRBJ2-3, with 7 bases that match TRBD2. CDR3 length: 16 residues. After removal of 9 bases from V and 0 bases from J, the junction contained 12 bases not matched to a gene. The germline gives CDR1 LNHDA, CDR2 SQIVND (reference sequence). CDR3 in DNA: TGTGCCAGCGCCCGGACTAGTCCCTCTAGCACAGATACGCAGTATTTT. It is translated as CASARTSPSSTDTQYF.

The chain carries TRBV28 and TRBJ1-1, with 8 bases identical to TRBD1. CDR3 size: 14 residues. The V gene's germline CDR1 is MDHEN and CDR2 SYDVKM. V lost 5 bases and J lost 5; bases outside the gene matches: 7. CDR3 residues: CASSPRTGRTEAFF. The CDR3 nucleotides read TGTGCCAGCAGTCCCCGGACAGGGCGGACTGAAGCTTTCTTT.

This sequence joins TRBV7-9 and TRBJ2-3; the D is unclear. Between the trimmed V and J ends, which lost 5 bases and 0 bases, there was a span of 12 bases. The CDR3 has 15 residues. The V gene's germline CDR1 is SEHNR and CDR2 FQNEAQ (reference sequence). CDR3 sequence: CASSAFFTSTDTQYF. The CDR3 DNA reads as TGTGCCAGCAGCGCCTTTTTTACTAGCACAGATACGCAGTATTTT.

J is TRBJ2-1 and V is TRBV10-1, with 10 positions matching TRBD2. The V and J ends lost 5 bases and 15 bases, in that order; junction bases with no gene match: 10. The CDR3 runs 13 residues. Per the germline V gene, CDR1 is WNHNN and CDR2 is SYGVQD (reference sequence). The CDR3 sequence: CASSTSGGGFLFF. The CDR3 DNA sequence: TGCGCCAGCAGTACAAGCGGGGGGGGTTTTCTGTTCTTC.

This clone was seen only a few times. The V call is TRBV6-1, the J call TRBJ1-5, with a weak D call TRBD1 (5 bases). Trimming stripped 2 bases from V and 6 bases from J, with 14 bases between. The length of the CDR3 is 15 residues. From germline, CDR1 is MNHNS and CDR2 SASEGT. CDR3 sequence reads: CASSELGGARQPQHF. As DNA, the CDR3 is TGTGCCAGCAGTGAACTGGGAGGGGCCCGTCAGCCCCAGCATTTT.

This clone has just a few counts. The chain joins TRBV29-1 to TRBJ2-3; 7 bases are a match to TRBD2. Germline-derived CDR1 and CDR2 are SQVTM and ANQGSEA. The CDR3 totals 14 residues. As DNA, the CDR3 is TGCAGTGTGTTGGCGGGAGTCGGCACAGATACGCAGTATTTT. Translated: CSVLAGVGTDTQYF.

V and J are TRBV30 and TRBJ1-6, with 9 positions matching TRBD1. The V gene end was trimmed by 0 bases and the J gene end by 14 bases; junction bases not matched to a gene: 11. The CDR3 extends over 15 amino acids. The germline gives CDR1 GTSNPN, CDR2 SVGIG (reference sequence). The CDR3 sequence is CAWSVRGTGRGTLHF. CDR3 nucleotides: TGTGCCTGGAGTGTACGCGGGACAGGGAGGGGGACCCTCCACTTT.

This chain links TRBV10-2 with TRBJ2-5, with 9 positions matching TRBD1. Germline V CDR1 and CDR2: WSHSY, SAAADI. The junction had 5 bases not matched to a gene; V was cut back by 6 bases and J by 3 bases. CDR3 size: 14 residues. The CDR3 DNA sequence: TGCGCCAGCAGCTGGGGACAGGGAGAAGAGACCCAGTACTTC. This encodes CASSWGQGEETQYF.

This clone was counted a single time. DNA for the CDR3: TGTGCCAGCAGCTTAGTTATTAGGGAGACCCAGTACTTC. This translates into CASSLVIRETQYF. This chain joins TRBV11-2 and TRBJ2-5, with D hard to call. CDR3 length: 13 amino acids. Trimming pared 1 base from V and 5 bases from J, leaving 8 bases between. CDR1 and CDR2 from the germline V gene are SGHAT and FQNNGV.

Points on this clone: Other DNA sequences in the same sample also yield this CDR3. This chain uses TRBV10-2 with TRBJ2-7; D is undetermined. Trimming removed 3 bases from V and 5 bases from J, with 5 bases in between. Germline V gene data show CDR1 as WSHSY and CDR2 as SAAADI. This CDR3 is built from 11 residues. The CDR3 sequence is CASSERDEQYF. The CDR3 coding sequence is TGCGCCAGCAGTGAACGAGACGAGCAGTACTTC.

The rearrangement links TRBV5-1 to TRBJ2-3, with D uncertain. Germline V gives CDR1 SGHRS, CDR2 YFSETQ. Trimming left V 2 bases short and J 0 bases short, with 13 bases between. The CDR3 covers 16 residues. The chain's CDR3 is CASSFSGRLSTDTQYF. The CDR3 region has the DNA TGCGCCAGCAGCTTTTCCGGGCGGCTCAGCACAGATACGCAGTATTTT.

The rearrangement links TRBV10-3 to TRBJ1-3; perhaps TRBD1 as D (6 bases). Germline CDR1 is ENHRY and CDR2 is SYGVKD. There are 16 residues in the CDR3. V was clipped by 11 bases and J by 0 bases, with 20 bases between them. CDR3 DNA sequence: TGTGCCGCGGGGGGCTGGACGGCGAGCTCTGGAAACACCATATATTTT. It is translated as CAAGGWTASSGNTIYF.